Ten or more counts support the clone carrying this T cell receptor beta chain. RNA transcripts yielded amplified TCR beta CDR3 regions. Researchers ran a first-round RT-PCR on the TCR CDR3 using the HTBI primer set. One entry per CDR3 protein results from TCRdb running MiXCR on the multiplex PCR reads. The sample contains under 350,000 distinct CDR3 sequences, about 21% of which appear only once. The data were obtained in a study of T cells in Graves' hyperthyroidism and ophthalmopathy. At the level of the study: It was at initial diagnosis, before any treatment, that peripheral blood was collected.

The CDR3 contains 15 residues. Losses at the gene ends were 4 bases for V and 6 bases for J; bases not matched to a gene: 11. Germline V CDR1 and CDR2: DFQATT, SNEGSKA (reference sequence). Each diagnosis drew on symptoms, thyroxine, TRAb, thyroid ultrasound and orbital computed tomography findings. This chain connects TRBV20-1 to TRBJ1-2, with TRBD1 identical over 10 bases. Material for sequencing was blood. The source is a woman aged 50 to 65 with Graves' hyperthyroidism. The CDR3 loop reads CSATFDDRGRNGYTF. The CDR3 nucleotides read TGCAGTGCTACCTTTGACGACAGGGGGCGGAATGGCTACACCTTC.